This T cell receptor (beta chain) was documented in a study of memory CD4+ T cells and cytomegalovirus serostatus. Single viable CD3+CD4+CD8-CD45RO+ cells were sorted as the memory CD4+ T cells. Profiled with immunoSEQ multiplex PCR; TCRdb holds only in-frame clones, not every one. In the table there are 55,000 to 80,000 clones, about three quarters of which are singletons. Specimen: memory CD4+ T cells from blood. This sequence originates from an adult in good health and CMV-seropositive.

CDR3 bases: TGCGCCAGCAGCGCCGGGACTAATCTGGATGCCCAGTACTTC. Translation gives CASSAGTNLDAQYF. V gene TRBV5-1 combines with J gene TRBJ2-5, with 7 bases identical to TRBD2. CDR3 length: 14 amino acids. J gave up 9 bases and V 4 bases, and 12 bases lay outside the gene matches. CDR1 and CDR2 (germline): SGHRS, YFSETQ. Combining the CDR3 with reference TRBV5-1 and TRBJ2-5 gives the whole variable domain KAGVTQTPRYLIKTRGQQVTLSCSPISGHRSVSWYQQTPGQGLQFLFEYFSETQRNKGNFPGRFSGRQFSNSRSEMNVSTLELGDSALYLCASSAGTNLDAQYFGPGTRLLVL.